Presented here are 13 T cell receptor beta chains from one specimen sequenced in a study of cytomegalovirus exposure and HLA in healthy donors. PCR used 60 Vbeta primers and 13 Jbeta primers. Clones were sequenced by immunoSEQ multiplex PCR, and TCRdb holds only the in-frame ones, with some missing. The sample yields 200,000 to 250,000 clones, around 80% seen once. The specimen was PBMCs. These receptors came from a man between 18 and 29 years old in good health and CMV-seronegative.

The V gene is TRBV4-1, the J gene TRBJ1-1; weak D call: TRBD1 (5 bases). The CDR3 length is 17 residues. CDR1 and CDR2 from the germline V gene are MGHRA and YSYEKL. The V gene lost 1 base and the J gene lost 1 base, with 16 bases spanning the gap. As DNA, the CDR3 is TGCGCCAGCAGCCAAGTAGGCAAAGGGGCCCGGAACACTGAAGCTTTCTTT. This translates into CASSQVGKGARNTEAFF.

The chain employs TRBV7-9 and TRBJ2-7; perhaps TRBD2 as D (6 bases). The CDR3 spans 15 residues. Germline V gene sequence: CDR1 SEHNR, CDR2 FQNEAQ (reference sequence). V was clipped by 4 bases and J by 2 bases, with 15 bases between them. Here the CDR3 reads CASSYRDSPTYEQYF. For the CDR3, the DNA is TGTGCCAGCAGCTACCGGGACTCCCCTACCTACGAGCAGTACTTC.

In its sample, this clone was seen a few times. The chain couples TRBV6-5 to TRBJ2-7; possibly TRBD1 for D (5 bases). Germline CDR1 and CDR2: MNHEY and SVGAGI. The CDR3 totals 15 residues. Trimming took 0 bases from V and 7 from J, leaving 16 bases between them. The CDR3 DNA sequence: TGTGCCAGCAGTTACTCCACCCGCTTCGGACAAGAGCAGTACTTC. This encodes CASSYSTRFGQEQYF.

The V and J genes are TRBV6-1 and TRBJ1-2; the D is unclear. Trimming pared 5 bases from V and 4 bases from J, leaving 14 bases between. CDR1 and CDR2 (germline): MNHNS, SASEGT. The CDR3 is 14 residues long. The CDR3 sequence: CASSLNSGPYGYTF. For the CDR3, the DNA is TGTGCCAGCAGTCTTAACAGTGGCCCCTATGGCTACACCTTC.

V is TRBV28 and J is TRBJ1-3, with D uncertain. Trimming shortened V by 8 bases and J by 2 bases, and 16 bases separated the two germline ends. The CDR3 is 15 residues long. Germline values: CDR1 MDHEN, CDR2 SYDVKM. Written as DNA, the CDR3 is TGTGCCAGCGAAGCAGGTGTAATAACTGGAAACACCATATATTTT. Its translation: CASEAGVITGNTIYF.

V gene TRBV7-2 combines with J gene TRBJ2-1; 8 bases map to TRBD2. The V gene end was trimmed by 2 bases and the J gene end by 7 bases; junction bases not matched to a gene: 7. Germline values: CDR1 SGHTA, CDR2 FQGNSA. The CDR3 has 15 residues. CDR3 in DNA: TGTGCCAGCAGCTTATTAGCGGGGCTGGGGAATGAGCAGTTCTTC. It is translated as CASSLLAGLGNEQFF.

The chain employs TRBV6-1 and TRBJ2-3; D uncertain. Trimming removed 7 bases at V and 0 bases at J, with 14 bases between. The length of the CDR3 is 15 residues. Germline V gene lookup returns CDR1 MNHNS and CDR2 SASEGT. DNA of the CDR3: TGTGCCAGCACCCCCGGAGATAGTAGCACAGATACGCAGTATTTT. The encoded protein is CASTPGDSSTDTQYF.

The J gene is TRBJ2-7, the V gene TRBV19; 7 bases are a match to TRBD1. Germline CDR1 and CDR2: LNHDA and SQIVND (reference sequence). The CDR3 is 16 residues long. V lost 2 bases and J lost 0; bases outside the gene matches: 7. The CDR3 DNA is TGTGCCAGTAGTATATACGGGACAGCTTTCTCCTACGAGCAGTACTTC. Translating gives CASSIYGTAFSYEQYF.

The rearrangement joins TRBV2 to TRBJ1-5, with TRBD1 as a possible D gene (5 bases). Germline values: CDR1 SNHLY, CDR2 FYNNEI. Trimming pared 7 bases from V and 3 bases from J, leaving 16 bases between. The CDR3 extends over 15 amino acids. The CDR3 here is CASNDGGRNNQPQHF. CDR3 nucleotides: TGTGCCAGCAACGACGGGGGACGGAACAATCAGCCCCAGCATTTT. Full variable domain (missing parts from reference TRBV2 and TRBJ1-5): EPEVTQTPSHQVTQMGQEVILRCVPISNHLYFYWYRQILGQKVEFLVSFYNNEISEKSEIFDDQFSVERPDGSNFTLKIRSTKLEDSAMYFCASNDGGRNNQPQHFGDGTRLSIL.

The CDR3 nucleotides are TGTGCCAGCTCAATTCAGGGCGGGACTAGCACAGATACGCAGTATTTT. Translating gives CASSIQGGTSTDTQYF. The chain has TRBV7-8 and TRBJ2-3; D may be TRBD2 (6 bases). Trimming shortened V by 8 bases and J by 0 bases, and 18 bases separated the two germline ends. Germline CDR1 SGHVS, CDR2 FQNEAQ. The CDR3 loop spans 16 amino acids.

The chain carries TRBV6-5 and TRBJ2-2; 9 bases are shared with TRBD1. The CDR3 covers 14 residues. With V trimmed by 6 bases and J by 3 bases, 2 bases remained unmatched. Germline V gene data show CDR1 as MNHEY and CDR2 as SVGAGI. The CDR3 protein is CASRWTGDTGELFF. CDR3 sequence (DNA): TGTGCCAGCAGGTGGACAGGGGACACCGGGGAGCTGTTTTTT.

This clone was found a few times. The gene calls are TRBV6-1 and TRBJ1-2, with 9 bases fitting TRBD1. Germline loops: CDR1 MNHNS, CDR2 SASEGT. The CDR3 consists of 15 residues. The junction had 11 bases not matched to a gene; V was cut back by 5 bases and J by 7 bases. The CDR3 sequence is CASSSLLQGAPGYTF. In DNA form, the CDR3 reads TGTGCCAGCAGTTCACTACTACAGGGGGCGCCTGGCTACACCTTC.

The chain uses TRBV28 and TRBJ1-4, with D maybe TRBD1 (5 bases). The germline V gene encodes CDR1 MDHEN and CDR2 SYDVKM. V gave up 6 bases and J gave up 4 bases, with 30 bases separating them. The CDR3 is 20 amino acids. The CDR3, as DNA: TGTGCCAGCAGCCGAACAGGTAACTTGGACCGGGCGCTAGGTAATGAAAAACTGTTTTTT. Encoded protein: CASSRTGNLDRALGNEKLFF.